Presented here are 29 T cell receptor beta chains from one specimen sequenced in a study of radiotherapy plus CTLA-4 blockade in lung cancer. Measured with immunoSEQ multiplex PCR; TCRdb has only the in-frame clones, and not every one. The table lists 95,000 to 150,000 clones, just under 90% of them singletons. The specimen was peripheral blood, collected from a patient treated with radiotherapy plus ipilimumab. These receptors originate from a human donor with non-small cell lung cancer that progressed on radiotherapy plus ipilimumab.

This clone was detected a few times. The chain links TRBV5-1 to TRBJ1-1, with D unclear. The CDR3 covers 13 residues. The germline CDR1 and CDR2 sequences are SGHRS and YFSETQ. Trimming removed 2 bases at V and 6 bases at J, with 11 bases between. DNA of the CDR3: TGCGCCAGCAGCTTTGAGGGTATCGCTGAAGCTTTCTTT. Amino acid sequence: CASSFEGIAEAFF.

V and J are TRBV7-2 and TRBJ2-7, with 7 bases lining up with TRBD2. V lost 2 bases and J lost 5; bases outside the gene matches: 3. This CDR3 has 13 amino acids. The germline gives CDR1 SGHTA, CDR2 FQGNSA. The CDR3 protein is CASSLRAGDEQYF. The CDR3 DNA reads TGTGCCAGCAGCTTAAGGGCGGGAGACGAGCAGTACTTC.

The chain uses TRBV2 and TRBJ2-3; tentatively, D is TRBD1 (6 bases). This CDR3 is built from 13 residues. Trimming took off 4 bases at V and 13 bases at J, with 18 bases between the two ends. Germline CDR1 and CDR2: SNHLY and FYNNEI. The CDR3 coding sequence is TGTGCCAGCAGTGTACGGACAGCCATTCCCAAGTATTTT. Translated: CASSVRTAIPKYF.

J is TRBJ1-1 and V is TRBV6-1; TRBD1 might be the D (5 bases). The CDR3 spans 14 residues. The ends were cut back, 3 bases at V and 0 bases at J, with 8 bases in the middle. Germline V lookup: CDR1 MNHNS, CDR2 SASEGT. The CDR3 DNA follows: TGTGCCAGCAGTGAGGGCAGGGTGAACACTGAAGCTTTCTTT. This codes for CASSEGRVNTEAFF.

The CDR3 sequence: CASSSGLAGWNTGELFF. Here the CDR3 DNA reads TGTGCCAGCAGCTCGGGACTAGCGGGATGGAACACCGGGGAGCTGTTTTTT. The chain combines TRBV7-8 with TRBJ2-2, with TRBD2 matching over 13 bases. The CDR3 sequence is 17 residues long. The germline V gene has CDR1 SGHVS and CDR2 FQNEAQ. After removal of 4 bases from V and 1 base from J, the junction contained 3 bases not matched to a gene. Variable domain in full (rest from reference TRBV7-8 and TRBJ2-2): GAGVSQSPRYKVAKRGQDVALRCDPISGHVSLFWYQQALGQGPEFLTYFQNEAQLDKSGLPSDRFFAERPEGSVSTLKIQRTQQEDSAVYLCASSSGLAGWNTGELFFGEGSRLTVL.

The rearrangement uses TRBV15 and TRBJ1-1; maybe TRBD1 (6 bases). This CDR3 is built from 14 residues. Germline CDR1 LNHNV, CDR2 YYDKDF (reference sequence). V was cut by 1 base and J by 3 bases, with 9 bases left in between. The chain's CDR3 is CATSRGRGDTEAFF. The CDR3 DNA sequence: TGTGCCACCAGCAGAGGTAGGGGGGACACTGAAGCTTTCTTT.

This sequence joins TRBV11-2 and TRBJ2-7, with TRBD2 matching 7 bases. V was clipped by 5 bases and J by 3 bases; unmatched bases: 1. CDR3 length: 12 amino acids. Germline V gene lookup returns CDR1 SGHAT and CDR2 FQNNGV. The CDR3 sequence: CASSPGGYEQYF. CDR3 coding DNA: TGTGCCAGCAGCCCGGGGGGCTACGAGCAGTACTTC.

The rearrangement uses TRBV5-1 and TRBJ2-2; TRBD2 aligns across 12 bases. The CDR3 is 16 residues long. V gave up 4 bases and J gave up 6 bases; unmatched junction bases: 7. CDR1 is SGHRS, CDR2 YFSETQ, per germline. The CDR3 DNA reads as TGCGCCAGCAGCGCCTCTAGCGGGAGGGCCGCCGGGGAGCTGTTTTTT. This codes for CASSASSGRAAGELFF.

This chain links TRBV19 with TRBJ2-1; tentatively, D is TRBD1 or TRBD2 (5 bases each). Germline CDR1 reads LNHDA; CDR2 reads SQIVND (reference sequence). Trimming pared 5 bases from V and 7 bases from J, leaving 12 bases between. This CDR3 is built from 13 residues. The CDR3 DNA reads TGTGCCAGTAGTGCTAGCTCAGGGAATGAGCAGTTCTTC. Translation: CASSASSGNEQFF.

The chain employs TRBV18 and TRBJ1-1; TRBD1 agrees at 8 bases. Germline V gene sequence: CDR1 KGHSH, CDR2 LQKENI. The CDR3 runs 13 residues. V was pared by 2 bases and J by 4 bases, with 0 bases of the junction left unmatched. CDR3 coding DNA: TGTGCCAGCTCACCAGACAGGGGCACTGAAGCTTTCTTT. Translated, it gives CASSPDRGTEAFF.

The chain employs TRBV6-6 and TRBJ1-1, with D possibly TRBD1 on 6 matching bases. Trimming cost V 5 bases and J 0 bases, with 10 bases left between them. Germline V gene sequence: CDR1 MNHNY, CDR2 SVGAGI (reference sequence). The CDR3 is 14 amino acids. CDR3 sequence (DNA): TGTGCCAGCAGTAAACAGGGCTTGAACACTGAAGCTTTCTTT. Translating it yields CASSKQGLNTEAFF.

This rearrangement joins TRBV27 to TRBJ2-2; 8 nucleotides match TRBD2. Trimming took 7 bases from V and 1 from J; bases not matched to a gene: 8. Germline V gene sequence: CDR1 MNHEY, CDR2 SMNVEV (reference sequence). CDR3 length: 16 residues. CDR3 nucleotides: TGTGCCAGCACCGAACTGACTAGCGTGAACACCGGGGAGCTGTTTTTT. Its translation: CASTELTSVNTGELFF.

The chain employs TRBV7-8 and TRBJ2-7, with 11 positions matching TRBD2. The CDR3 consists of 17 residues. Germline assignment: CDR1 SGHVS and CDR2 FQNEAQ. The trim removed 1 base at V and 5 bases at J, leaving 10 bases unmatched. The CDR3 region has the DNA TGTGCCAGCAGCTTAGGTTTTTTGCGACTAGCGGGAAACGAGCAGTACTTC. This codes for CASSLGFLRLAGNEQYF.

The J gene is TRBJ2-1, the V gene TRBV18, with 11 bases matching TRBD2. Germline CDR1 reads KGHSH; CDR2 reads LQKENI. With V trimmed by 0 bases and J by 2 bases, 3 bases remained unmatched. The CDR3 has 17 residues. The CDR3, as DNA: TGTGCCAGCTCACCACCTATAGCGGGAGGGGCCTACAATGAGCAGTTCTTC. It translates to CASSPPIAGGAYNEQFF. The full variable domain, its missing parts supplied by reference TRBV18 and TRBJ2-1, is NAGVMQNPRHLVRRRGQEARLRCSPMKGHSHVYWYRQLPEEGLKFMVYLQKENIIDESGMPKERFSAEFPKEGPSILRIQQVVRGDSAAYFCASSPPIAGGAYNEQFFGPGTRLTVL.

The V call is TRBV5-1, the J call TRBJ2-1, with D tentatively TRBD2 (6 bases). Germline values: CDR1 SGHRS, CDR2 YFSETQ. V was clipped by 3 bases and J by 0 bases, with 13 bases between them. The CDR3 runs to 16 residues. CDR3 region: CASSSPSAGSYNEQFF. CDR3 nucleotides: TGCGCCAGCAGCTCGCCTAGCGCCGGCTCCTACAATGAGCAGTTCTTC.

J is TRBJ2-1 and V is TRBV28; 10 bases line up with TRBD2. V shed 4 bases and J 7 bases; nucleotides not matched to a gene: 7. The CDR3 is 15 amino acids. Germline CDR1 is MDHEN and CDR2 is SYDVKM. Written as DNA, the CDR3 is TGTGCCAGCAGTTCTCTCGGACTAGCGGCAAATGAGCAGTTCTTC. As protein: CASSSLGLAANEQFF.

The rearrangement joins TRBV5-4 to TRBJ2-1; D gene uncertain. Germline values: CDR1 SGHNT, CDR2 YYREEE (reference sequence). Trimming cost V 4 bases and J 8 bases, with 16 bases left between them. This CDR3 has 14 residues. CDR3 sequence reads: CASSRISSNYEQFF. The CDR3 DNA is TGTGCCAGCAGCCGCATCTCTAGTAACTATGAGCAGTTCTTC.

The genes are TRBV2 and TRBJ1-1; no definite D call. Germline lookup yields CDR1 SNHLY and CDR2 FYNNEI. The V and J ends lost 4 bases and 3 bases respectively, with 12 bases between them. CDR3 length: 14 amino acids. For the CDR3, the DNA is TGTGCCAGCAGTGTGAGAACCGTTCACACTGAAGCTTTCTTT. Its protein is CASSVRTVHTEAFF.

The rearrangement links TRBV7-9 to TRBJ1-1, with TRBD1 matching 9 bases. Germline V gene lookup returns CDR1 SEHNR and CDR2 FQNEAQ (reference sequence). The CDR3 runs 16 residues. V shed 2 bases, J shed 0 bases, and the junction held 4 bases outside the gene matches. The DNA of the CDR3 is TGTGCCAGCAGCTTACGGGGGGACAGGGTGAACACTGAAGCTTTCTTT. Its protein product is CASSLRGDRVNTEAFF.

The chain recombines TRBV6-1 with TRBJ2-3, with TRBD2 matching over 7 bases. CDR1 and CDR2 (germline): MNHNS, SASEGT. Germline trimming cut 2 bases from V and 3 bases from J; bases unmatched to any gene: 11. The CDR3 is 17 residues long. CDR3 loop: CASSEITSVKFTDTQYF. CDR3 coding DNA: TGTGCCAGCAGTGAAATTACTAGCGTAAAATTTACAGATACGCAGTATTTT.

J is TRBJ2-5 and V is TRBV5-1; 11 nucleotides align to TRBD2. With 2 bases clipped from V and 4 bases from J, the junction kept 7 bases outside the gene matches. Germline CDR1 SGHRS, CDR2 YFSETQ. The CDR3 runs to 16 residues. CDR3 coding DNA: TGCGCCAGCAGCTTTCTACTAGCGGGAGAAGGAGAGACCCAGTACTTC. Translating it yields CASSFLLAGEGETQYF.

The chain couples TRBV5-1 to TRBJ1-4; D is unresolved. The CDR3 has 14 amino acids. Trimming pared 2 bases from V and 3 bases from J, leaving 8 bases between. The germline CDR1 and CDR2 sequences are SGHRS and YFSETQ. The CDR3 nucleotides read TGCGCCAGCAGCTTAGCTAATGCTAATGAAAAACTGTTTTTT. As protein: CASSLANANEKLFF.

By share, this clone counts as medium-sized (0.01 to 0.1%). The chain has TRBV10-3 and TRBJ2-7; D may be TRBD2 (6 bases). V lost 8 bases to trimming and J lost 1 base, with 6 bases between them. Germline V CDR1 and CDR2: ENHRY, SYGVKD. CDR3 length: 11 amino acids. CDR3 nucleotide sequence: TGTGCCATCCGGGAGTCCTACGAGCAGTACTTC. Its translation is CAIRESYEQYF.

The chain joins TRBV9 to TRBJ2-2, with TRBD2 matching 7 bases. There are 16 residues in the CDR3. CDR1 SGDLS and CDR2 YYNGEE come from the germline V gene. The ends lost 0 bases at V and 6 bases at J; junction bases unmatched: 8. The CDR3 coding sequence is TGTGCCAGCAGCGTAGAACCGGGAGGTCGGTCCGGGGAGCTGTTTTTT. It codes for CASSVEPGGRSGELFF.

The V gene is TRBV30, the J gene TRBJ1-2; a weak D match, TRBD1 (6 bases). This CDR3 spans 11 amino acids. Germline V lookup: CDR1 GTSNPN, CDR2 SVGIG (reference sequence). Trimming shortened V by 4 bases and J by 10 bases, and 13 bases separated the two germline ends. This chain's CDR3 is CAWNRELVYTF. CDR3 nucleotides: TGTGCCTGGAACAGGGAATTGGTCTACACCTTC.

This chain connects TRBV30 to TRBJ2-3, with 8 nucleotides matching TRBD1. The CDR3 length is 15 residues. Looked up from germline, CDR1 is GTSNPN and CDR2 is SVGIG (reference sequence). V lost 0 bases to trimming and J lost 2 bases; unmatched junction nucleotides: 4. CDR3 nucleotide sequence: TGTGCCTGGAGTGTAAGGACAGGGTACACAGATACGCAGTATTTT. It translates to CAWSVRTGYTDTQYF.

The CDR3 sequence: CASRGATGNTIYF. Here the CDR3 DNA reads TGTGCCAGCAGGGGGGCCACTGGAAACACCATATATTTT. The genes are TRBV2 and TRBJ1-3, with a possible D match to TRBD1 (6 bases). V lost 6 bases to trimming and J lost 2 bases, with 8 bases between them. This CDR3 is 13 amino acids long. CDR1 and CDR2 (germline): SNHLY, FYNNEI.

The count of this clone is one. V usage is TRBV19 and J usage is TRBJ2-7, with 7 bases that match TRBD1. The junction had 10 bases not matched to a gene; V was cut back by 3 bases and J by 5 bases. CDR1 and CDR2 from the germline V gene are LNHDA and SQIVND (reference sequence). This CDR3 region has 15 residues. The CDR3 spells CASSMGDRENDEQYF. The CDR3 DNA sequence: TGTGCCAGTAGTATGGGAGACAGGGAGAACGACGAGCAGTACTTC.

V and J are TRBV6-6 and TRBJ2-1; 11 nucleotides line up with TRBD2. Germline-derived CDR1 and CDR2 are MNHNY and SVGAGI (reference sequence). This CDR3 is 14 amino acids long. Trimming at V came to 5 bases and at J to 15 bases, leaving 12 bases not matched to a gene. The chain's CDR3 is CASSPLAGGPWVFF. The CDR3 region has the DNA TGTGCCAGCAGTCCTTTAGCGGGAGGGCCCTGGGTGTTCTTC.